Listed below are T cell receptor beta chains from one sample, sequenced in a study of regulatory T cells in long-lasting Graves disease. TCRdb itself ran the multiplex PCR reads through MiXCR, one entry per CDR3 protein. There are some 500,000 distinct CDR3 sequences in the sample; roughly 12% occur only once, and 10% lies in the top ten. These same data were also listed under a study on T cells in Graves' hyperthyroidism and ophthalmopathy.

This material consisted of peripheral blood mononuclear cells (PBMCs), taken at new diagnosis, from a patient treated with antithyroid drugs. The source of these receptors is a young man with Graves disease. The CDR3 runs from the conserved cysteine through the conserved F or W. A D gene is named only where the DNA matches it firmly. Size is omitted from some rows. Given values are once, few, many or a class for expanded clones.

>TRBJ2-5|NA|many|TRBV27
CASSLSWWGETQYF
TGTGCCAGCAGTTTATCTTGGTGGGGGGAGACCCAGTACTTC
>TRBJ1-3|NA|many|TRBV12-3/TRBV12-4
CASSFRGTGNTIYF
TGTGCCAGCAGTTTTCGCGGTACCGGAAACACCATATATTTT
>TRBJ1-1|NA|many|TRBV19
CASRPPGYAGVNTEAFF
TGTGCCAGTAGGCCCCCAGGGTATGCGGGGGTGAACACTGAAGCTTTCTTT
>TRBJ2-3|NA|NA|TRBV12-3/TRBV12-4
CANSLVDTQYF
TGTGCCAACAGTTTAGTGGATACGCAGTATTTT
>TRBJ2-7|TRBD2|many|TRBV12-3/TRBV12-4
CASSQREISYEQYF
TGTGCCAGCAGTCAGCGGGAGATATCCTACGAGCAGTACTTC
>TRBJ2-3|TRBD1|many|TRBV5-1
CASSIGGSDTQYF
TGCGCCAGCAGTATAGGGGGCTCAGATACGCAGTATTTT
>TRBJ2-5|TRBD1|NA|TRBV4-2
CASSQDGTGGGETQYF
TGTGCCAGCAGCCAAGATGGGACAGGGGGCGGTGAGACCCAGTACTTC
>TRBJ2-3|NA|few|TRBV20-1
CSARGSRRGNTQYF
TGCAGTGCTAGAGGGTCGAGGCGGGGAAATACGCAGTATTTT
>TRBJ1-5|NA|many|TRBV12-3/TRBV12-4
CASSAGTISNQPQHF
TGTGCCAGCAGTGCCGGGACAATAAGCAATCAGCCCCAGCATTTT
>TRBJ2-2|NA|few|TRBV4-2
CASSQDGGPNTGELFF
TGTGCCAGCAGCCAAGATGGAGGGCCGAACACCGGGGAGCTGTTTTTT
>TRBJ2-1|NA|few|TRBV27
CASSLSTSTTQFF
TGTGCCAGCAGTTTATCGACCTCGACTACACAGTTCTTC
>TRBJ2-5|NA|NA|TRBV14
CASSPTLETQYF
TGTGCCAGCAGTCCTACTTTGGAGACCCAGTACTTC
>TRBJ2-1|TRBD2|many|TRBV19
CASSDPGLAGEDEQFF
TGTGCCAGTAGTGATCCGGGACTAGCGGGAGAGGATGAGCAGTTCTTC
>TRBJ1-1|NA|many|TRBV5-1
CASSLDVDRLTEAFF
TGCGCCAGCAGCTTGGATGTGGACAGATTAACTGAAGCTTTCTTT
>TRBJ2-5|TRBD1|many|TRBV20-1
CSAEQGGQETQYF
TGCAGTGCCGAACAGGGGGGCCAAGAGACCCAGTACTTC
>TRBJ2-1|NA|NA|TRBV5-5
CASSLVRRSADEQFF
TGTGCCAGCAGCTTGGTCAGGCGATCCGCGGATGAGCAGTTCTTC
>TRBJ2-1|TRBD2|NA|TRBV6-2/TRBV6-3
CASSPASGTGGEQFF
TGTGCCAGCAGTCCCGCTAGCGGGACGGGCGGTGAGCAGTTCTTC
>TRBJ2-7|NA|NA|TRBV3-1
CASSQQPPGTSYEQYF
TGTGCCAGCAGCCAACAGCCGCCCGGGACTTCCTACGAGCAGTACTTC
>TRBJ1-4|NA|many|TRBV5-1
CASSLPGPDEKLFF
TGCGCCAGCAGCTTGCCTGGGCCCGATGAAAAACTGTTTTTT
>TRBJ2-5|NA|many|TRBV6-5
CASSYQDRAQETQYF
TGTGCCAGCAGTTACCAGGACCGTGCCCAAGAGACCCAGTACTTC
>TRBJ2-2|NA|few|TRBV5-1
CASRPQKAGANTGELFF
TGCGCCAGCAGACCCCAAAAGGCCGGGGCCAACACCGGGGAGCTGTTTTTT
>TRBJ2-4|NA|few|TRBV20-1
CSAHKGGAKNIQYF
TGCAGTGCTCACAAGGGGGGGGCCAAAAACATTCAGTACTTC
>TRBJ2-3|TRBD2|many|TRBV12-3/TRBV12-4
CASSYREADTQYF
TGTGCCAGCAGTTACCGGGAGGCAGATACGCAGTATTTT
>TRBJ1-2|NA|few|TRBV5-1
CASSLDPIRGAGRGYTF
TGCGCCAGCAGCCTAGACCCCATAAGGGGCGCAGGTCGGGGCTACACCTTC
>TRBJ1-1|NA|few|TRBV30
CAWSSGPDTEAFF
TGTGCCTGGAGTTCGGGGCCTGACACTGAAGCTTTCTTT
>TRBJ2-1|NA|many|TRBV20-1
CSAFRQIRNEQFF
TGCAGTGCTTTTCGCCAGATACGCAATGAGCAGTTCTTC
>TRBJ2-7|TRBD2|many|TRBV5-1
CASSPERDTRNEQYF
TGCGCCAGCAGCCCCGAGCGGGATACGAGAAACGAGCAGTACTTC
>TRBJ2-1|TRBD2|NA|TRBV5-1
CAGAREGRDEQFF
TGCGCCGGGGCGCGGGAGGGCCGGGATGAGCAGTTCTTC